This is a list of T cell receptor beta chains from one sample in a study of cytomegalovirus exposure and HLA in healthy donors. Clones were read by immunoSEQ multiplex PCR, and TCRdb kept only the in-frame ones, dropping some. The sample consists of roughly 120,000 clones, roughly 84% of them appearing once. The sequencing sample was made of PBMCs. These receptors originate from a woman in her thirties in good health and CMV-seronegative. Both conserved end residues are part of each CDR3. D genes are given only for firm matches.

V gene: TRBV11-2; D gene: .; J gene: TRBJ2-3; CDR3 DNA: TGTGCCAGCACCCGAGGGGGCGGGGCAGATACGCAGTATTTT; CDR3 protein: CASTRGGGADTQYF
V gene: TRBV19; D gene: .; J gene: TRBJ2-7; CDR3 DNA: TGTGCCAGTAGTACTGCCCGCGGGGCGGGCGAGCAGTACTTC; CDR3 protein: CASSTARGAGEQYF
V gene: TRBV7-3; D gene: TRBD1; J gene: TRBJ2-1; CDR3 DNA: TGTGCCAGCAGCTTACCCGGGACAGGCTGGGGGAATGAGCAGTTCTTC; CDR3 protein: CASSLPGTGWGNEQFF
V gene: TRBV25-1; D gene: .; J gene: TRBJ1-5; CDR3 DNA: TGTGCCAGCAGTGAACAGGGACTTTATCAGCCCCAGCATTTT; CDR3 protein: CASSEQGLYQPQHF
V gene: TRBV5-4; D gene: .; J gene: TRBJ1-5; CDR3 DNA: TGTGCCAGCAGGGCCTGGACAGGCAATCAGCCCCAGCATTTT; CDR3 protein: CASRAWTGNQPQHF
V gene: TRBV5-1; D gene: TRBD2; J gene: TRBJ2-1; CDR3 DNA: TGCGCCAGCAGCCCCCTAGCGGGGGGAGGCAATGAGCAGTTCTTC; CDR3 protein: CASSPLAGGGNEQFF
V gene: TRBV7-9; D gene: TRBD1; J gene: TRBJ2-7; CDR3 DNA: TGTGCCAGCAGCTTCCTTGGACAGGGGCTCCAGGAGCACGAGCAGTACTTC; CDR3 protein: CASSFLGQGLQEHEQYF
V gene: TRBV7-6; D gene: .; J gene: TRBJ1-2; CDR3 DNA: TGTGCCAGCAGCTTAGGGGGGGGAGCGGGCTACACCTTC; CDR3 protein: CASSLGGGAGYTF
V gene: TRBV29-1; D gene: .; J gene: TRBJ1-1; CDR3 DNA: TGCAGCGTCAAGACAGGAGCTGAAGCTTTCTTT; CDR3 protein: CSVKTGAEAFF
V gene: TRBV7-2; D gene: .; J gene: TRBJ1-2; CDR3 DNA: TGTGCCAGCAGCAAATACAGGGAGACTAACTATGGCTACACCTTC; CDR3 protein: CASSKYRETNYGYTF